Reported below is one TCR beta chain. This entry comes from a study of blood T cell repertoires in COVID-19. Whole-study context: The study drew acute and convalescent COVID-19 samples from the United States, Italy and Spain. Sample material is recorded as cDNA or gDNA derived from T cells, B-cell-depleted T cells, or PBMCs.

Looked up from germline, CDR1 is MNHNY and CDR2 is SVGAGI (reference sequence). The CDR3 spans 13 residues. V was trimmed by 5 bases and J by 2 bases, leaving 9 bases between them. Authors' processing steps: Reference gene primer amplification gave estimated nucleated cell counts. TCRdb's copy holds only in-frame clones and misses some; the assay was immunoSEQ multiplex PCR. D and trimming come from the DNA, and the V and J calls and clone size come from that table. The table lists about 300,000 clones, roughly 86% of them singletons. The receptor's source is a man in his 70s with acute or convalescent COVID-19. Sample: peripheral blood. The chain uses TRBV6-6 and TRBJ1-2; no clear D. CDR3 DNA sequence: TGTGCCAGCAGTAGAGCAGGCAACTATGGCTACACCTTC. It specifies CASSRAGNYGYTF.